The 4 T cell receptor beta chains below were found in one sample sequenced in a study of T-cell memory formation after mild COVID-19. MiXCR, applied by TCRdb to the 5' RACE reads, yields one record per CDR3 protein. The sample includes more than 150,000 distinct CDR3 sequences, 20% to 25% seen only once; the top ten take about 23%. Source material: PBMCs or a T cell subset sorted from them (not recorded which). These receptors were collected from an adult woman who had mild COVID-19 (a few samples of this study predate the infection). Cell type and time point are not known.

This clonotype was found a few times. The CDR3 loop reads CASSLGSAYGYTF. CDR3 nucleotides: TGTGCCAGCAGTTTAGGCAGCGCGTATGGCTACACCTTC. V and J are TRBV12-3 or TRBV12-4 and TRBJ1-2, with D uncertain. This CDR3 is 13 amino acids long. Between the trimmed V and J ends, which lost 1 base and 5 bases, there was a span of 8 bases.

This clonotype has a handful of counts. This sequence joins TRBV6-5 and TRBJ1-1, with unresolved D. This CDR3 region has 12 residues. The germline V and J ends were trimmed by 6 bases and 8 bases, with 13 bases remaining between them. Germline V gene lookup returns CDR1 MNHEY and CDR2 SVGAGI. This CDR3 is CASRENTYEAFF. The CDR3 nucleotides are TGTGCCAGCAGGGAAAACACGTACGAAGCTTTCTTT.

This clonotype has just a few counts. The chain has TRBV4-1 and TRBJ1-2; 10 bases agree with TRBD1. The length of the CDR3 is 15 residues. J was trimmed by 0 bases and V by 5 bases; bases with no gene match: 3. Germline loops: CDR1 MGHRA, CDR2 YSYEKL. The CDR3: CASSGTGEANYGYTF. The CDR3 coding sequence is TGCGCCAGCAGCGGGACAGGGGAAGCTAACTATGGCTACACCTTC.

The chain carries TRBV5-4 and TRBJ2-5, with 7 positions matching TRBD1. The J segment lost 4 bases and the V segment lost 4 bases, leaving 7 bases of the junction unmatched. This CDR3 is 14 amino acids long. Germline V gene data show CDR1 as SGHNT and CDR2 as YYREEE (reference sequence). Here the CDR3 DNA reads TGTGCCAGCAGCCTCAGACAGGGCCCAGAGACCCAGTACTTC. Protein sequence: CASSLRQGPETQYF.